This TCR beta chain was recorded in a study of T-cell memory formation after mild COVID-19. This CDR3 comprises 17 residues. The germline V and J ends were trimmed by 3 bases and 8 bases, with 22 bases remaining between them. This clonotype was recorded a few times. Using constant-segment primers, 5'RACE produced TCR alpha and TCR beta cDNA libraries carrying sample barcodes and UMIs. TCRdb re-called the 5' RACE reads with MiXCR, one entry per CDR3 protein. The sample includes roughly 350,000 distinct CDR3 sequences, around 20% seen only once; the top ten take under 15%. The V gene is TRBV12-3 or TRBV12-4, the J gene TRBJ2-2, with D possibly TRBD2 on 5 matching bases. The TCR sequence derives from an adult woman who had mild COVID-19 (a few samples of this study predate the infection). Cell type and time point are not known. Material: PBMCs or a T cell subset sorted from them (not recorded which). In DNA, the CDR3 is TGTGCCAGCAGTTTCGGGGTCTGGACGCAGATGGCGGGGGAGCTGTTTTTT. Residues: CASSFGVWTQMAGELFF.